The T cell receptor beta chain under discussion was sequenced for a study of beta chain features in type 1 diabetes. The study, taken as a whole, reports: VDJ junctions from type 1 diabetes patients carried fewer insertions and larger deletions.

CDR3 size: 14 residues. Germline V CDR1 and CDR2: SGHTA, FQGNSA. The germline V and J ends were trimmed by 6 bases and 2 bases, with 12 bases remaining between them. Concerning this clone: Its antigen is unidentified.

Reverse transcription of all isolated RNA meant that expressed TCRB transcripts were sequenced. Assay used: immunoSEQ multiplex PCR; TCRdb lists only in-frame clones, some missing. Counted here are over 500,000 clones, around 16% occurring once; the ten biggest clones make up 0.09% to 0.095%. This TCR came from a man between 18 and 35 years old in good health. Sequencing was performed on naive CD4+ T cells from blood. V usage is TRBV7-2 and J usage is TRBJ2-3, with D possibly TRBD1 on 6 matching bases. CDR3 nucleotide sequence: TGTGCCAGCAGGACCGGGACACCCACAGATACGCAGTATTTT. Protein: CASRTGTPTDTQYF.